Below are 14 T cell receptor beta chains sequenced from a single sample in a study of PD-1 blockade in classical Hodgkin lymphoma. Here immunoSEQ multiplex PCR was the method, and the copy in TCRdb shows in-frame clones only, minus some. The sample has around 32,000 clones; roughly 90% are singletons. Noted time point: newly diagnosed, previously untreated cHL patient sample. Isolation of CD4+ T cells from thawed PBMCs was performed by magnetic negative selection. The sample consisted of CD4+ T cells from blood. These TCRs come from a human donor with classical Hodgkin lymphoma.

This clone was observed a handful of times. The chain is built from TRBV2 and TRBJ2-1; possible D gene TRBD1, 5 bases. Germline V gene sequence: CDR1 SNHLY, CDR2 FYNNEI. Trimming cost V 6 bases and J 5 bases, with 8 bases left between them. The CDR3 extends over 12 amino acids. In DNA, the CDR3 is TGTGCCAGCAGACGACAGAACAATGAGCAGTTCTTC. Translation gives CASRRQNNEQFF.

The chain uses TRBV10-3 and TRBJ2-3; D unresolved. Germline V gives CDR1 ENHRY, CDR2 SYGVKD. Trimming cost V 3 bases and J 2 bases, with 6 bases left between them. The CDR3 contains 13 residues. The CDR3 is CAISDGLTDTQYF. The CDR3 DNA follows: TGTGCCATCAGTGACGGTCTCACAGATACGCAGTATTTT.

The rearrangement uses TRBV30 and TRBJ1-1; 7 bases are shared with TRBD1. Looked up from germline, CDR1 is GTSNPN and CDR2 is SVGIG (reference sequence). The CDR3 runs 11 residues. The J segment lost 11 bases and the V segment lost 7 bases, leaving 10 bases of the junction unmatched. The DNA for the CDR3 is TGTGCCTACATAAAACAGGGGCGGGCTTTCTTT. It codes for CAYIKQGRAFF.

The chain couples TRBV6-1 to TRBJ1-2; a possible D gene is TRBD1 (5 bases). The CDR3 is 17 residues long. Germline CDR1 MNHNS, CDR2 SASEGT. V was shortened by 1 base and J by 1 base, with 16 bases between the two germline ends. The CDR3 reads CASSEVVGLRGNYGYTF. In DNA, the CDR3 is TGTGCCAGCAGTGAAGTGGTGGGGCTGAGGGGTAACTATGGCTACACCTTC.

In its sample, this clone was seen a few times. The chain links TRBV9 to TRBJ1-4, with 7 bases identical to TRBD1. J was trimmed by 6 bases and V by 4 bases; bases with no gene match: 9. The CDR3 length is 15 residues. Germline V gene data show CDR1 as SGDLS and CDR2 as YYNGEE. As DNA, the CDR3 is TGTGCCAGCAGCCCACTCGGGACAGTTTATGAAAAACTGTTTTTT. Its protein is CASSPLGTVYEKLFF.

This clone has just a few counts. The chain joins TRBV30 to TRBJ2-2; D remains unclear. The V and J ends lost 2 bases and 5 bases respectively, with 6 bases between them. This CDR3 contains 12 residues. The V gene's germline CDR1 is GTSNPN and CDR2 SVGIG (reference sequence). CDR3 protein: CAWSPPTGELFF. Here the CDR3 DNA reads TGTGCCTGGAGTCCCCCGACCGGGGAGCTGTTTTTT.

This clone occurred a few times. CDR3 in amino acids: CASSEGFGGFRETQYF. The CDR3 nucleotides read TGTGCCAGCAGTGAGGGGTTTGGGGGGTTTCGAGAGACCCAGTACTTC. This sequence joins TRBV6-1 and TRBJ2-5, with D maybe TRBD2 (6 bases). Germline values: CDR1 MNHNS, CDR2 SASEGT. This CDR3 region has 16 residues. V dropped 3 bases and J dropped 4 bases, with 18 bases sitting between them.

The V gene is TRBV18, the J gene TRBJ1-1; D gene unclear. Germline values: CDR1 KGHSH, CDR2 LQKENI. Trimming stripped 2 bases from V and 2 bases from J, with 9 bases between. The CDR3 contains 14 residues. CDR3 bases: TGTGCCAGCTCACCAAACCCCCGCAACACTGAAGCTTTCTTT. This gives the protein CASSPNPRNTEAFF.

The V call is TRBV5-1, the J call TRBJ1-1; the D is unclear. The germline gives CDR1 SGHRS, CDR2 YFSETQ. Trimming shortened V by 0 bases and J by 8 bases, and 14 bases separated the two germline ends. The CDR3 is 14 residues long. CDR3 region: CASSLDSGSVEAFF. The CDR3 DNA is TGCGCCAGCAGCTTGGACAGTGGTTCGGTCGAAGCTTTCTTT.

The genes are TRBV25-1 and TRBJ2-3, with TRBD2 identical over 11 bases. Germline CDR1 and CDR2: MGHDK and SYGVNS. The J segment lost 11 bases and the V segment lost 2 bases, leaving 6 bases of the junction unmatched. This CDR3 contains 14 residues. For the CDR3, the DNA is TGTGCCAGCAGTGAAGGACTAGCGGGCCCCCGGCAGTATTTT. Translating gives CASSEGLAGPRQYF.

This chain uses TRBV18 with TRBJ1-2; D remains unclear. The ends were cut back, 1 base at V and 8 bases at J, with 11 bases in the middle. The CDR3 totals 13 residues. CDR1 KGHSH and CDR2 LQKENI come from the germline V gene. CDR3 DNA: TGTGCCAGCTCACCACGACTCAACGACGGCTACACCTTC. This codes for CASSPRLNDGYTF.

This CDR3 reads CASSLGYNTEAFF. The CDR3 DNA follows: TGTGCCAGCTCACTGGGCTACAACACTGAAGCTTTCTTT. The gene calls are TRBV18 and TRBJ1-1, with D unclear. Germline lookup yields CDR1 KGHSH and CDR2 LQKENI. The CDR3 extends over 13 amino acids. The V end lost 4 bases, the J end lost 2 bases, and 8 bases lay between the germline ends.

The rearrangement uses TRBV4-1 and TRBJ2-1; no definite D call. Germline values: CDR1 MGHRA, CDR2 YSYEKL. The CDR3 sequence is 15 residues long. V dropped 5 bases and J dropped 7 bases, with 18 bases sitting between them. The CDR3 spells CASSYTQALENEQFF. The CDR3 coding sequence is TGCGCCAGCAGCTATACTCAGGCGTTAGAGAATGAGCAGTTCTTC.

This clone was found a few times. For the CDR3, the DNA is TGTGCCAGCAGCGCCCCGACGGGGACAGGGGAAGCTTTCTTT. It specifies CASSAPTGTGEAFF. The rearrangement links TRBV9 to TRBJ1-1; 9 nucleotides line up with TRBD1. This CDR3 region has 14 residues. The V gene's germline CDR1 is SGDLS and CDR2 YYNGEE. Trimming removed 3 bases from V and 8 bases from J; junction bases left unmatched: 8.